This T cell receptor (beta chain) is drawn from a study of tissue T cells after allogeneic stem cell transplantation. Findings of the study overall: Within patients, tissue anatomy strongly shaped TCR repertoire composition. Few T cell clones were shared across patients, but motif clusters showed tissue-specific shared signatures.

The assay was immunoSEQ multiplex PCR, and TCRdb's table has in-frame clones only and misses some. The data show over 45,000 clones, with approximately 70% seen just once and 0.55% held by the top ten. Notes on this clone: As yet, its antigen is unknown. The genes and germline here are from mouse.

The specimen sequenced was sorted cells pooled from one or two spleens. The sequence was obtained from a pool of C57BL/6 mice in good health.

The sequenced CDR3 bases are TGTGCAAGCAGCCCCGACTGGGGGGGCTATGAACAGTAC. Its translation is CASSPDWGGYEQY. The full CDR3 is CASSPDWGGYEQYF. The rearrangement uses TRBV16 and TRBJ2-7, with 11 nucleotides matching TRBD2. The read halts 1 residue ahead of the CDR3 end, with the missing end drawn from the germline J gene. V shed 5 bases and J 3 bases; nucleotides not matched to a gene: 3. There are 14 residues in the CDR3. Looked up from germline, CDR1 is SGHSA and CDR2 is FRNQAP.